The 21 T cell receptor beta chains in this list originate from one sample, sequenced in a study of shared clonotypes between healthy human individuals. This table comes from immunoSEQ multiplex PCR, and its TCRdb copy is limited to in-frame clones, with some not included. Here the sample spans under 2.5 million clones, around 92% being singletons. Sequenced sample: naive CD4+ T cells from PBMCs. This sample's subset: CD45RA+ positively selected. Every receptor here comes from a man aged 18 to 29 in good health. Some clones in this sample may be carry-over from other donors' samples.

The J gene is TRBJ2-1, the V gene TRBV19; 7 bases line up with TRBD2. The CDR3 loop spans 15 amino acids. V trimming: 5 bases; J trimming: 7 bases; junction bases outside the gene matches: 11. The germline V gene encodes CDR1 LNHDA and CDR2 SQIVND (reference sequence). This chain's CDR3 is CASSLRAGSENEQFF. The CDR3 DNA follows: TGTGCCAGTAGTCTCAGAGCGGGATCTGAGAATGAGCAGTTCTTC. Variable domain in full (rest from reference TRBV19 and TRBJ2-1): DGGITQSPKYLFRKEGQNVTLSCEQNLNHDAMYWYRQDPGQGLRLIYYSQIVNDFQKGDIAEGYSVSREKKESFPLTVTSAQKNPTAFYLCASSLRAGSENEQFFGPGTRLTVL.

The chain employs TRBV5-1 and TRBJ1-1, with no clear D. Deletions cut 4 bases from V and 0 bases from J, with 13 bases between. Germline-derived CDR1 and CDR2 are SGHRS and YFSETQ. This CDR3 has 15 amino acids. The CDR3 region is CASSPSPGLNTEAFF. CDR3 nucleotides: TGCGCCAGCAGCCCTTCCCCCGGATTGAACACTGAAGCTTTCTTT.

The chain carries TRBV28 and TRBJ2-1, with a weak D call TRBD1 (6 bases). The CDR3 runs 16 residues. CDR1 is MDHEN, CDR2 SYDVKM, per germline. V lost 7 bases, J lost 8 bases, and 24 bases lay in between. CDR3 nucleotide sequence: TGTGCCAGCACCCCCTTCGATAGGGGCGAGGGGGATGAGCAGTTCTTC. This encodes CASTPFDRGEGDEQFF.

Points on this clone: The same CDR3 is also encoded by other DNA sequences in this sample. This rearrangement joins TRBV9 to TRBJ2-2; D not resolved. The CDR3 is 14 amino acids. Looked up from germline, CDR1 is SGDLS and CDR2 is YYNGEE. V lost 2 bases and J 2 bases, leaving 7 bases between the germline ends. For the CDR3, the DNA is TGTGCCAGCAGCGTGTCCCCAAACACCGGGGAGCTGTTTTTT. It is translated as CASSVSPNTGELFF.

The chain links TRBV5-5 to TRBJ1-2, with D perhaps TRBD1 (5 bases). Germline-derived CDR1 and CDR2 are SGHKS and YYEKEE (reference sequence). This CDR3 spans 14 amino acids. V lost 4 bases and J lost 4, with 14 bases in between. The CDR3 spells CASSPQNGGYGYTF. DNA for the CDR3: TGTGCCAGCAGCCCCCAGAATGGGGGCTATGGCTACACCTTC.

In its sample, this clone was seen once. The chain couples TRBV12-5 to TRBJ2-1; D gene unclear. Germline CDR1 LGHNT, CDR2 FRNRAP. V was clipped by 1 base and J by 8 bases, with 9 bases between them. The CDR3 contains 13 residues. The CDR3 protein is CASGLAIGDEQFF. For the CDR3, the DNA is TGTGCTAGTGGTTTGGCTATCGGTGATGAGCAGTTCTTC.

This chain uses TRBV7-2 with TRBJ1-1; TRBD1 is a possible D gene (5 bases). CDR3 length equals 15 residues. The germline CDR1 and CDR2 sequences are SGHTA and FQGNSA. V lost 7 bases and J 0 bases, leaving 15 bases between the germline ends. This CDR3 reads CASTGQETMNTEAFF. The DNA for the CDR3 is TGTGCCAGCACGGGGCAGGAAACAATGAACACTGAAGCTTTCTTT. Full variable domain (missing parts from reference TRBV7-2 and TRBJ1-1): GAGVSQSPSNKVTEKGKDVELRCDPISGHTALYWYRQSLGQGLEFLIYFQGNSAPDKSGLPSDRFSAERTGGSVSTLTIQRTQQEDSAVYLCASTGQETMNTEAFFGQGTRLTVV.

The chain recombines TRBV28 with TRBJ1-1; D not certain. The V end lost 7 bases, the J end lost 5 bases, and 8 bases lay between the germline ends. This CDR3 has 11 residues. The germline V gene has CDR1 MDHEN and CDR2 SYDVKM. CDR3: CASTLSTEAFF. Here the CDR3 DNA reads TGTGCCAGCACCTTGTCTACTGAAGCTTTCTTT.

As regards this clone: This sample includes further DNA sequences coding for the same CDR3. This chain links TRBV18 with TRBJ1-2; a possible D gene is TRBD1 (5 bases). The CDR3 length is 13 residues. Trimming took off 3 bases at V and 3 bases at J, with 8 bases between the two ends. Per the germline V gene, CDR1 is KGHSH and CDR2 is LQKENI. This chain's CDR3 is CASSPSGDYGYTF. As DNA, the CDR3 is TGTGCCAGCTCACCTTCGGGGGACTATGGCTACACCTTC.

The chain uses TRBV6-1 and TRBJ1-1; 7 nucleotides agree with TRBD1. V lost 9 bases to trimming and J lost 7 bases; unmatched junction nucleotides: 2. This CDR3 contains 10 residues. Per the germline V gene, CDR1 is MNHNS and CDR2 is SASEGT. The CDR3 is CASGTVEAFF. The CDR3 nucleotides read TGTGCCAGTGGGACAGTTGAAGCTTTCTTT.

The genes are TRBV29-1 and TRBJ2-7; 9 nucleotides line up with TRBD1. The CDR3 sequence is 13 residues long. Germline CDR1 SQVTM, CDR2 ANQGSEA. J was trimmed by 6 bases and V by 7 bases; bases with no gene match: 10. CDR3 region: CSALGQGGGEQYF. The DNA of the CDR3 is TGCAGCGCCCTGGGACAGGGAGGAGGCGAGCAGTACTTC.

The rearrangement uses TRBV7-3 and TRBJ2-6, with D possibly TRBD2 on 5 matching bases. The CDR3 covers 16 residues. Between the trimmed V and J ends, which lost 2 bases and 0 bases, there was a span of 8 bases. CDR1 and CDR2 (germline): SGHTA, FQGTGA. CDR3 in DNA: TGTGCCAGCAGCTTAGGTGCGGGCTCTGGGGCCAACGTCCTGACTTTC. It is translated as CASSLGAGSGANVLTF.

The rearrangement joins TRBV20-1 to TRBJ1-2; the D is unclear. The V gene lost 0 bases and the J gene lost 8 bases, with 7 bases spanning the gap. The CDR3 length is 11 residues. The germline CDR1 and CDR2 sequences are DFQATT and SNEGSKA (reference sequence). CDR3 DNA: TGCAGTGCTAGAGAACGATCGGGCTACACCTTC. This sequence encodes CSARERSGYTF.

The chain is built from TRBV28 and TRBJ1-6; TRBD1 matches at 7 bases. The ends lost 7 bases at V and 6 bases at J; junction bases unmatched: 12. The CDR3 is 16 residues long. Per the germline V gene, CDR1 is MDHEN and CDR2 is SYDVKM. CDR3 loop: CASIRQGSNLNSPLHF. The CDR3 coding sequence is TGTGCCAGCATCCGACAGGGTTCAAACCTTAATTCACCCCTCCACTTT. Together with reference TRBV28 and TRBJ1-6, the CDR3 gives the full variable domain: DVKVTQSSRYLVKRTGEKVFLECVQDMDHENMFWYRQDPGLGLRLIYFSYDVKMKEKGDIPEGYSVSREKKERFSLILESASTNQTSMYLCASIRQGSNLNSPLHFGNGTRLTVT.

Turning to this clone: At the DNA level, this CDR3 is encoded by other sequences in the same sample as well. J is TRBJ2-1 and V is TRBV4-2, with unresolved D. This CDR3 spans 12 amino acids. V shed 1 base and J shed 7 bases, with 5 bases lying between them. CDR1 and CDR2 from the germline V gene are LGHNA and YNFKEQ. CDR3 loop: CASSQVVNEQFF. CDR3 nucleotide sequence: TGTGCCAGCAGCCAAGTCGTGAATGAGCAGTTCTTC.

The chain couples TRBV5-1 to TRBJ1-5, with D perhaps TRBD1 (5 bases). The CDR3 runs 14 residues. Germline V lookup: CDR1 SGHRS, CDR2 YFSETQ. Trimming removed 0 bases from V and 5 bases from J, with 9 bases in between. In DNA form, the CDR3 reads TGCGCCAGCAGCTTGGCGATGGGGGATCAGCCCCAGCATTTT. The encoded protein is CASSLAMGDQPQHF.

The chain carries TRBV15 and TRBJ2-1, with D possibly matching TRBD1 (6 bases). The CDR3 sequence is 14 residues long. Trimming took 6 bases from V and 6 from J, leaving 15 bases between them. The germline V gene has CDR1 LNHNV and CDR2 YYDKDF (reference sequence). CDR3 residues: CATSHREGSNEQFF. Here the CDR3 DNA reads TGTGCCACCAGTCACAGGGAAGGAAGCAATGAGCAGTTCTTC.

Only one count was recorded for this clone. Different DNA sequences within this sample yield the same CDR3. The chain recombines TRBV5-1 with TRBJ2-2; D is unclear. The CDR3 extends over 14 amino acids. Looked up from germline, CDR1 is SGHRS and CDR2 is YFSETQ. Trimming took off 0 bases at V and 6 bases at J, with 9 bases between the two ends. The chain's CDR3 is CASSLGYGAGELFF. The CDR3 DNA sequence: TGCGCCAGCAGCTTGGGGTATGGCGCCGGGGAGCTGTTTTTT.

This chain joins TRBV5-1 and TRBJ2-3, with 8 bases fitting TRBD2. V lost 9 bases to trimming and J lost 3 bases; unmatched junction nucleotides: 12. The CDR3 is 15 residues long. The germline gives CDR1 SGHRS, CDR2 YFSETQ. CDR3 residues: CATGPSGRGTDTQYF. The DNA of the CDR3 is TGCGCCACCGGTCCCAGCGGGAGAGGGACAGATACGCAGTATTTT.

CDR3 amino acids: CASRGQPNQPQHF. CDR3 nucleotides: TGTGCCAGCAGGGGTCAGCCCAATCAGCCCCAGCATTTT. The chain has TRBV6-1 and TRBJ1-5; D unclear. V was pared by 6 bases and J by 3 bases, with 9 bases between. The CDR3 totals 13 residues. Per germline, CDR1 MNHNS and CDR2 SASEGT.

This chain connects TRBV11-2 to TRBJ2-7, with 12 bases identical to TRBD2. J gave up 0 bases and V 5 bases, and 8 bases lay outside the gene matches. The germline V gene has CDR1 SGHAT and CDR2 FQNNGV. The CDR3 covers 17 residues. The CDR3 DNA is TGTGCCAGCAGCCCCCTACTAGCGGGAGGAGTCTCCTACGAGCAGTACTTC. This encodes CASSPLLAGGVSYEQYF.